A selection of T cell receptor beta chains follows, all from one sample in a study of graft-versus-host responses after intestinal transplantation. Profiling relied on immunoSEQ multiplex PCR, and the TCRdb table lists in-frame clones only, not all of them. The sample consists of about 98,000 clones, 86% of them appearing once. Sequenced material: PBMCs, taken 255 days after intestinal transplant. These receptors came from a human patient who received an intestinal transplant, so some T cells may come from the graft donor. Each CDR3 is given with its conserved first and last residue. The D gene is left open where the match is weak. Size tells how often a clone was seen (once, few, many) or the class of an expanded clone, and some rows leave it out.

j_call d_call clone_size v_call cdr3_aa cdr3_nt
TRBJ2-5 TRBD2 NA TRBV6-1 CASNPRGGPETQYF TGTGCCAGCAATCCGCGGGGGGGCCCGGAGACCCAGTACTTC
TRBJ1-2 NA NA TRBV28 CASSPGTFLGYTF TGTGCCAGCAGTCCCGGGACTTTTCTGGGCTACACCTTC
TRBJ2-7 NA NA TRBV9 CASSVGTAPSYEQYF TGTGCCAGCAGCGTAGGGACCGCGCCGTCCTACGAGCAGTACTTC
TRBJ1-6 NA NA TRBV5-6 CASSPGDQTLHF TGTGCCAGCAGCCCCGGGGATCAAACCCTCCACTTT
TRBJ2-1 TRBD2 NA TRBV11-1 CASSLWGSGGSYNEQFF TGTGCCAGCAGCTTATGGGGTAGCGGGGGTTCCTACAATGAGCAGTTCTTC
TRBJ1-1 NA once TRBV5-4 CASSLEGVTEAFF TGTGCCAGCAGCCTGGAGGGGGTCACTGAAGCTTTCTTT
TRBJ2-3 NA once TRBV5-6 CASSSPGLAVTDTQYF TGTGCCAGCAGCTCCCCTGGGCTGGCGGTTACAGATACGCAGTATTTT
TRBJ1-2 NA NA TRBV19 CASNHGGSYGYTF TGTGCCAGTAACCATGGGGGCAGCTATGGCTACACCTTC
TRBJ2-3 TRBD2 once TRBV15 CATRASGVTDTQYF TGTGCCACCCGGGCTAGCGGGGTCACAGATACGCAGTATTTT
TRBJ1-1 NA NA TRBV10-3 CAISPTGRAGTEAFF TGTGCCATCAGTCCTACAGGACGGGCAGGCACTGAAGCTTTCTTT
TRBJ2-7 NA NA TRBV27 CASSSNTGYEQYF TGTGCCAGCTCATCAAATACGGGGTACGAGCAGTACTTC
TRBJ2-7 TRBD1 NA TRBV5-1 CASSLQGSYEQYF TGCGCCAGCAGCTTACAGGGGTCCTACGAGCAGTACTTC
TRBJ1-5 NA once TRBV28 CASSPRDFSNQPQHF TGTGCCAGCAGTCCGAGAGACTTCAGCAATCAGCCCCAGCATTTT
TRBJ2-1 NA NA TRBV6-6 CASRPRGAPYNEQFF TGTGCCAGCAGGCCTCGGGGGGCCCCCTACAATGAGCAGTTCTTC
TRBJ2-2 NA NA TRBV9 CASSVGGTLNTGELFF TGTGCCAGCAGCGTAGGGGGGACACTGAACACCGGGGAGCTGTTTTTT
TRBJ2-3 NA NA TRBV9 CASSVEVTADTQYF TGTGCCAGCAGCGTAGAGGTGACAGCAGATACGCAGTATTTT
TRBJ2-1 NA NA TRBV5-4 CASSFGASSYNEQFF TGTGCCAGCAGCTTTGGGGCTAGCTCCTACAATGAGCAGTTCTTC
TRBJ2-3 NA NA TRBV2 CASTYVGAGADTQYF TGTGCCAGCACTTACGTGGGGGCCGGGGCAGATACGCAGTATTTT
TRBJ1-2 TRBD1 once TRBV6-5 CASSYSSLQGNYGYTF TGTGCCAGCAGTTACTCGAGTTTACAGGGGAACTATGGCTACACCTTC
TRBJ1-1 NA NA TRBV6-1 CASHGTEEAFF TGTGCCAGCCACGGGACGGAAGAAGCTTTCTTT
TRBJ1-2 NA NA TRBV5-1 CASSLADLNYGYTF TGCGCCAGCAGCTTGGCAGATCTTAACTATGGCTACACCTTC
TRBJ1-4 NA once TRBV2 CASSEYPPATNEKLFF TGTGCCAGCAGTGAATACCCGCCCGCAACTAATGAAAAACTGTTTTTT
TRBJ2-7 NA NA TRBV11-2 CASTNWGSYEQYF TGTGCCAGCACAAATTGGGGGTCCTACGAGCAGTACTTC
TRBJ2-1 TRBD2 NA TRBV27 CASSVAGGHYNEQFF TGTGCCAGCAGCGTAGCGGGGGGGCACTACAATGAGCAGTTCTTC
TRBJ1-2 NA once TRBV6-1 CASSEASGGYGYTF TGTGCCAGCAGTGAAGCGTCGGGGGGTTATGGCTACACCTTC
TRBJ2-5 NA NA TRBV7-6 CASSSRGTETQYF TGTGCCAGCAGCTCCAGGGGGACTGAGACCCAGTACTTC
TRBJ1-2 TRBD1 few TRBV5-1 CASSLGLQGDGYTF TGCGCCAGCAGCTTGGGACTGCAGGGGGATGGCTACACCTTC
TRBJ2-7 TRBD2 NA TRBV11-2 CASARTSEGEQYF TGTGCCAGCGCCCGGACTAGCGAGGGCGAGCAGTACTTC
TRBJ2-5 TRBD1 NA TRBV25-1 CASSATTGFETQYF TGTGCCAGCAGTGCCACGACAGGGTTCGAGACCCAGTACTTC
TRBJ2-4 NA once TRBV6-5 CASSYSWSDIQYF TGTGCCAGCAGTTACTCGTGGAGCGACATTCAGTACTTC
TRBJ2-7 NA NA TRBV13 CASSRGYEQYF TGTGCCAGCAGCCGGGGGTACGAGCAGTACTTC
TRBJ1-4 NA once TRBV7-6 CASSSPTGGHEKLFF TGTGCCAGCAGTTCTCCGACAGGAGGACATGAAAAACTGTTTTTT
TRBJ2-1 TRBD2 NA TRBV5-6 CASSLRLAGGRSYNEQFF TGTGCCAGCAGCTTGAGGCTAGCGGGGGGTCGCTCCTACAATGAGCAGTTCTTC
TRBJ1-5 TRBD1 NA TRBV4-2 CASSQEKGQLNQPQHF TGTGCCAGCAGCCAAGAAAAGGGACAGCTCAATCAGCCCCAGCATTTT
TRBJ2-7 TRBD1 few TRBV6-6 CASRVTGTSYEQYF TGTGCCAGCAGAGTGACAGGGACATCCTACGAGCAGTACTTC
TRBJ2-7 TRBD2 NA TRBV4-2 CASSQDRAGEGYEQYF TGTGCCAGCAGCCAAGATCGCGCGGGAGAGGGATACGAGCAGTACTTC
TRBJ2-7 NA NA TRBV7-6 CASSLAGEGPYEQYF TGTGCCAGCAGCTTAGCGGGGGAAGGACCCTACGAGCAGTACTTC
TRBJ1-1 NA NA TRBV19 CASSIDLTEAFF TGTGCCAGTAGTATAGATCTTACTGAAGCTTTCTTT
TRBJ1-1 TRBD1 once TRBV5-1 CASSLGGQVTEAFF TGCGCCAGCAGCTTGGGGGGACAGGTAACTGAAGCTTTCTTT
TRBJ2-3 TRBD1 NA TRBV5-1 CASSLQGNTDTQYF TGCGCCAGCAGCTTACAGGGGAACACAGATACGCAGTATTTT
TRBJ2-7 TRBD1 once TRBV2 CASSVPRIGTGAYEQYF TGTGCCAGCAGTGTCCCCCGGATAGGGACAGGGGCTTACGAGCAGTACTTC
TRBJ2-1 NA NA TRBV6-1 CASSWQGWDEQFF TGTGCCAGCAGTTGGCAAGGGTGGGATGAGCAGTTCTTC
TRBJ2-1 TRBD2 NA TRBV19 CASISSGGSEQFF TGTGCCAGTATCTCTAGCGGGGGGAGTGAGCAGTTCTTC
TRBJ2-2 TRBD2 few TRBV27 CASTLLAGGAGELFF TGTGCCAGCACCCTACTAGCGGGAGGCGCCGGGGAGCTGTTTTTT
TRBJ2-5 TRBD1 NA TRBV27 CASSFYSQGAWETQYF TGTGCCAGCAGTTTTTATAGCCAGGGGGCTTGGGAGACCCAGTACTTC
TRBJ2-2 NA NA TRBV10-1 CASSKGGGNTGELFF TGCGCCAGCAGTAAGGGGGGGGGCAACACCGGGGAGCTGTTTTTT